These 18 T cell receptor beta chains came from one sample sequenced in a study of blood T cell repertoires in COVID-19. Clones were read by immunoSEQ multiplex PCR, and TCRdb kept only the in-frame ones, dropping some. Counted here are 200,000 to 250,000 clones, 83% occurring once; the ten biggest clones make up about 1.3%. Sequenced material: peripheral blood. These receptors all stem from a woman aged 25 to 39 with COVID-19, enrolled during active disease.

The V and J genes are TRBV3-1 (or the pseudogene TRBV3-2) and TRBJ2-4; perhaps TRBD2 as D (5 bases). CDR3 length: 12 amino acids. V was pared by 1 base and J by 15 bases, with 13 bases between. CDR1 LGHDT and CDR2 YNNKEL come from the germline V gene (reference sequence). The CDR3, as DNA: TGTGCCAGCAGCCAAGCGGGGAAGAGATCGTACTTC. It yields the protein CASSQAGKRSYF.

The rearrangement links TRBV14 to TRBJ1-2; possible D gene TRBD1, 5 bases. This CDR3 region has 15 residues. CDR1 and CDR2 (germline): SGHDN, FVKESK. V lost 6 bases, J lost 2 bases, and 16 bases lay in between. CDR3 bases: TGTGCCAGCAGTCCCGGGGGAGCGACAAACTATGGCTACACCTTC. This codes for CASSPGGATNYGYTF.

The V call is TRBV7-8, the J call TRBJ2-3, with D possibly being TRBD2 (7 bases). The V end lost 0 bases, the J end lost 1 base, and 11 bases lay between the germline ends. CDR3 length: 16 residues. The germline V gene has CDR1 SGHVS and CDR2 FQNEAQ. CDR3 in amino acids: CASSLAGGAGTDTQYF. The CDR3 nucleotides are TGTGCCAGCAGCTTAGCTGGGGGGGCTGGCACAGATACGCAGTATTTT.

The chain has TRBV2 and TRBJ2-5, with 7 nucleotides matching TRBD2. The trim removed 0 bases at V and 6 bases at J, leaving 7 bases unmatched. This CDR3 is 15 amino acids long. Germline V gives CDR1 SNHLY, CDR2 FYNNEI. CDR3 loop: CASSEALGGDKTQYF. In DNA form, the CDR3 reads TGTGCCAGCAGTGAAGCGCTGGGGGGGGATAAGACCCAGTACTTC.

V usage is TRBV6-2 or TRBV6-3 and J usage is TRBJ2-5, with D perhaps TRBD2 (5 bases). The CDR3 sequence is 14 residues long. CDR1 is MNHEY, CDR2 SVGEGT, per germline. V was clipped by 5 bases and J by 0 bases, with 10 bases between them. The CDR3 DNA reads as TGTGCCAGCAGTCGGAGCGGCCACCAAGAGACCCAGTACTTC. As protein: CASSRSGHQETQYF.

This chain links TRBV2 with TRBJ1-4; TRBD1 matches 10 bases. The CDR3 is 14 residues long. Germline-derived CDR1 and CDR2 are SNHLY and FYNNEI. V gave up 6 bases and J gave up 5 bases; unmatched junction bases: 3. The CDR3 region is CASRPGQGNEKLFF. The CDR3 DNA sequence: TGTGCCAGCAGGCCGGGACAGGGGAATGAAAAACTGTTTTTT. Supplemented by reference TRBV2 and TRBJ1-4, the full variable domain reads EPEVTQTPSHQVTQMGQEVILRCVPISNHLYFYWYRQILGQKVEFLVSFYNNEISEKSEIFDDQFSVERPDGSNFTLKIRSTKLEDSAMYFCASRPGQGNEKLFFGSGTQLSVL.

The rearrangement joins TRBV19 to TRBJ1-2; D not resolved. This CDR3 has 13 residues. V lost 3 bases and J lost 1, with 6 bases in between. The germline CDR1 and CDR2 sequences are LNHDA and SQIVND (reference sequence). The CDR3 region is CASSMEFNYGYTF. CDR3 nucleotides: TGTGCCAGTAGTATGGAGTTTAACTATGGCTACACCTTC.

The chain joins TRBV6-2 or TRBV6-3 to TRBJ2-1; no clear D gene. Germline loops: CDR1 MNHEY, CDR2 SVGEGT. Trimming removed 2 bases at V and 0 bases at J, with 8 bases between. The CDR3 loop spans 15 amino acids. The CDR3 bases are TGTGCCAGCAGTTACGCGGTGAGCTCCTACAATGAGCAGTTCTTC. This sequence encodes CASSYAVSSYNEQFF.

The V gene is TRBV19, the J gene TRBJ2-1, with 11 bases that match TRBD1. The CDR3 length is 15 residues. The V gene's germline CDR1 is LNHDA and CDR2 SQIVND (reference sequence). Trimming cost V 5 bases and J 8 bases; bases outside gene matches: 8. The CDR3 loop is CASSYPGQGVYEQFF. In DNA form, the CDR3 reads TGTGCCAGTAGTTACCCGGGACAGGGGGTGTATGAGCAGTTCTTC.

This clone appeared a few times. The J gene is TRBJ2-1, the V gene TRBV7-2; D may be TRBD2 (5 bases). Germline V gene lookup returns CDR1 SGHTA and CDR2 FQGNSA. The CDR3 runs to 17 residues. V was clipped by 2 bases and J by 4 bases, with 18 bases between them. Here the CDR3 reads CASSLLVGLAEYNEQFF. The CDR3 DNA follows: TGTGCCAGCAGCTTATTGGTTGGGCTAGCAGAATACAATGAGCAGTTCTTC.

This chain connects TRBV6-1 to TRBJ2-5; a possible D gene is TRBD1 (6 bases). Looked up from germline, CDR1 is MNHNS and CDR2 is SASEGT. Trimming pared 3 bases from V and 4 bases from J, leaving 21 bases between. CDR3 length: 17 amino acids. CDR3 sequence reads: CASSDLGPTGRGETQYF. DNA of the CDR3: TGTGCCAGCAGTGACCTGGGACCAACAGGGCGCGGAGAGACCCAGTACTTC.

The chain has TRBV7-2 and TRBJ2-5; 11 nucleotides match TRBD2. V lost 1 base to trimming and J lost 5 bases; unmatched junction nucleotides: 6. This CDR3 is 16 amino acids long. Looked up from germline, CDR1 is SGHTA and CDR2 is FQGNSA. The CDR3 region is CASSLVAGGPWETQYF. CDR3 sequence (DNA): TGTGCCAGCAGCTTAGTAGCGGGAGGGCCATGGGAGACCCAGTACTTC.

The V and J genes are TRBV12-3 or TRBV12-4 and TRBJ1-2, with 8 bases lining up with TRBD1. This CDR3 comprises 13 residues. V trimming: 2 bases; J trimming: 8 bases; junction bases outside the gene matches: 4. CDR3 sequence reads: CASSLRQGSGYTF. The CDR3 nucleotides read TGTGCCAGCAGTTTAAGACAGGGGAGCGGCTACACCTTC.

The rearrangement joins TRBV9 to TRBJ2-7, with 14 bases identical to TRBD2. J gave up 6 bases and V 0 bases, and 8 bases lay outside the gene matches. Germline CDR1 and CDR2: SGDLS and YYNGEE. The CDR3 covers 17 residues. CDR3 sequence reads: CASSVASGLAGASEQYF. The CDR3 DNA follows: TGTGCCAGCAGCGTAGCCTCGGGACTAGCGGGAGCATCCGAGCAGTACTTC. The whole variable domain, filled in from reference TRBV9 and TRBJ2-7, reads DSGVTQTPKHLITATGQRVTLRCSPRSGDLSVYWYQQSLDQGLQFLIQYYNGEERAKGNILERFSAQQFPDLHSELNLSSLELGDSALYFCASSVASGLAGASEQYFGPGTRLTVT.

V is TRBV7-6 and J is TRBJ2-1, with D possibly matching TRBD2 (6 bases). The V end was cut by 5 bases, the J end by 8 bases, with 13 bases between. This CDR3 is 13 amino acids long. Germline V gene data show CDR1 as SGHVS and CDR2 as FNYEAQ. The DNA of the CDR3 is TGTGCCAGCAGCCGTAAGGAGGGTTATGAGCAGTTCTTC. Translated: CASSRKEGYEQFF.

This chain joins TRBV28 and TRBJ1-3; no clear D. The CDR3 is 14 residues long. The V gene lost 6 bases and the J gene lost 0 bases, with 9 bases spanning the gap. The germline CDR1 and CDR2 sequences are MDHEN and SYDVKM. The CDR3 coding sequence is TGTGCCAGCAGCGGCGGGTACTCTGGAAACACCATATATTTT. It encodes CASSGGYSGNTIYF. Using reference TRBV28 and TRBJ1-3 for the parts outside the CDR3, the full variable domain is DVKVTQSSRYLVKRTGEKVFLECVQDMDHENMFWYRQDPGLGLRLIYFSYDVKMKEKGDIPEGYSVSREKKERFSLILESASTNQTSMYLCASSGGYSGNTIYFGEGSWLTVV.

The genes are TRBV9 and TRBJ1-6; TRBD1 is a possible D gene (5 bases). Germline V lookup: CDR1 SGDLS, CDR2 YYNGEE. The length of the CDR3 is 15 residues. The V end was cut by 3 bases, the J end by 5 bases, with 12 bases between. The CDR3 DNA follows: TGTGCCAGCAGCGGCCCCGGGGGTGATAATTCACCCCTCCACTTT. Its translation: CASSGPGGDNSPLHF. Complete variable domain (other parts from reference TRBV9 and TRBJ1-6): DSGVTQTPKHLITATGQRVTLRCSPRSGDLSVYWYQQSLDQGLQFLIQYYNGEERAKGNILERFSAQQFPDLHSELNLSSLELGDSALYFCASSGPGGDNSPLHFGNGTRLTVT.

This chain links TRBV18 with TRBJ2-7; 10 nucleotides line up with TRBD1. Trimming removed 4 bases from V and 3 bases from J; junction bases left unmatched: 6. Germline-derived CDR1 and CDR2 are KGHSH and LQKENI. The CDR3 is 15 amino acids. CDR3 residues: CASSLRGQGFYEQYF. The CDR3 nucleotides are TGTGCCAGCTCACTACGGGGACAGGGGTTCTACGAGCAGTACTTC.